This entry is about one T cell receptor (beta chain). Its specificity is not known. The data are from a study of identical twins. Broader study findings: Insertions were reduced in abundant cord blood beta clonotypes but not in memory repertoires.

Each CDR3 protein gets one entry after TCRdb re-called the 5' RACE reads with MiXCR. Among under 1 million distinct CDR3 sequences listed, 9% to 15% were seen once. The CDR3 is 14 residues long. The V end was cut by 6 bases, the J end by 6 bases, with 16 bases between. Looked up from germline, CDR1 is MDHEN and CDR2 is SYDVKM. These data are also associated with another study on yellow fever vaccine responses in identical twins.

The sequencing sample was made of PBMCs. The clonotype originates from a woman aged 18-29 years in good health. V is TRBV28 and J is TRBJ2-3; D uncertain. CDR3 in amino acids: CASSPPLSSDTQYF. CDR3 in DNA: TGTGCCAGCAGCCCCCCCCTGAGCTCCGATACGCAGTATTTT.